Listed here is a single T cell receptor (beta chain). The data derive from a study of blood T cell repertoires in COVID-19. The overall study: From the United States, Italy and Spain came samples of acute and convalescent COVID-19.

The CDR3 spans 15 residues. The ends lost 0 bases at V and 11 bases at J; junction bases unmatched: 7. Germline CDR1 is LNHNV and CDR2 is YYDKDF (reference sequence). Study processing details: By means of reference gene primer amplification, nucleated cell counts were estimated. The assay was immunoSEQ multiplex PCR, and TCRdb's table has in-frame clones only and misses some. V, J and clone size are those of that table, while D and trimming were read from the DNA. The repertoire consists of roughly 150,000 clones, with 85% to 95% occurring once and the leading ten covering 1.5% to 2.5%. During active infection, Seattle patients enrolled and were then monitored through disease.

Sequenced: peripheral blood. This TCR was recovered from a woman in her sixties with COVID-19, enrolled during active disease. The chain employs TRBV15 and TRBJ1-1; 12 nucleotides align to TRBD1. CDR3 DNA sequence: TGTGCCACCAGCAGAGAAACCGGGACAGGGGGCTGGGCTTTCTTT. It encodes CATSRETGTGGWAFF.